This T cell receptor (beta chain) emerged from a study of blood T cell repertoires in COVID-19. TCRdb's copy holds only in-frame clones and misses some; the assay was immunoSEQ multiplex PCR. The sample holds 290,000 or so clones, about 89% seen once. The CDR3 contains 15 residues. The V gene's germline CDR1 is SNHLY and CDR2 FYNNEI. Unmatched junction bases numbered 5, after V lost 6 bases and J lost 0 bases. The clonotype originates from a woman aged 18-30 years who had recovered from COVID-19. The chain joins TRBV2 to TRBJ2-3; 8 nucleotides match TRBD2. The sequencing sample was made of PBMCs or T cells enriched from blood (not recorded which). The CDR3 reads CASSRLASSTDTQYF. The CDR3 region has the DNA TGTGCCAGCAGCCGACTAGCGAGTAGCACAGATACGCAGTATTTT.